The 18 T cell receptor beta chains listed next were all sequenced from one sample in a study of blood T cell repertoires in COVID-19. Repertoires were generated with immunoSEQ multiplex PCR, while TCRdb's copy carries only in-frame clones and drops some. This sample has almost 300,000 clones, with roughly 91% found just once. Material for sequencing was peripheral blood. These receptors were collected from a woman aged 25 to 39 with COVID-19, enrolled during active disease.

The CDR3 protein is CASTPGLRTDTQYF. CDR3 coding DNA: TGTGCCAGCACTCCGGGACTAAGAACAGATACGCAGTATTTT. This chain uses TRBV9 with TRBJ2-3, with 7 bases fitting TRBD2. Germline V CDR1 and CDR2: SGDLS, YYNGEE. The CDR3 is made up of 14 amino acids. Germline trimming cut 6 bases from V and 3 bases from J; bases unmatched to any gene: 7.

The chain is built from TRBV18 and TRBJ1-3; D not certain. V lost 6 bases and J lost 1, with 10 bases in between. There are 14 residues in the CDR3. CDR1 and CDR2 from the germline V gene are KGHSH and LQKENI. In DNA, the CDR3 is TGTGCCAGCTCCGACCGGGGTTCTGGAAACACCATATATTTT. Translating it yields CASSDRGSGNTIYF. Looking up the rest from reference TRBV18 and TRBJ1-3 gives the full variable domain: NAGVMQNPRHLVRRRGQEARLRCSPMKGHSHVYWYRQLPEEGLKFMVYLQKENIIDESGMPKERFSAEFPKEGPSILRIQQVVRGDSAAYFCASSDRGSGNTIYFGEGSWLTVV.

The chain employs TRBV27 and TRBJ2-1; tentatively, D is TRBD1 (5 bases). The germline CDR1 and CDR2 sequences are MNHEY and SMNVEV (reference sequence). V was clipped by 6 bases and J by 0 bases, with 12 bases between them. The CDR3 is 15 amino acids. The CDR3 region is CASSLDSPSYNEQFF. The CDR3 region has the DNA TGTGCCAGCAGCTTAGACAGCCCCTCCTACAATGAGCAGTTCTTC.

V and J are TRBV12-5 and TRBJ2-7, with 12 bases fitting TRBD2. V lost 3 bases, J lost 5 bases, and 2 bases stayed unmatched. The CDR3 runs 14 residues. Germline CDR1 and CDR2: LGHNT and FRNRAP. CDR3 coding DNA: TGTGCTAGTGGTTTACTAGCGGGGGGCCACGAGCAGTACTTC. Translated: CASGLLAGGHEQYF.

CDR3 region: CASSLGPRVAGNTIYF. Written as DNA, the CDR3 is TGCGCCAGCAGCTTGGGACCCCGGGTCGCCGGAAACACCATATATTTT. This rearrangement joins TRBV5-1 to TRBJ1-3; D is ambiguous. Germline CDR1 and CDR2: SGHRS and YFSETQ. This CDR3 contains 16 residues. V was cut by 0 bases and J by 4 bases, with 14 bases left in between.

The CDR3 sequence: CASSPGFGELQETQYF. CDR3 in DNA: TGTGCCAGCAGTCCTGGTTTCGGGGAACTTCAAGAGACCCAGTACTTC. The chain joins TRBV2 to TRBJ2-5; possible D gene TRBD2, 5 bases. Germline-derived CDR1 and CDR2 are SNHLY and FYNNEI. The CDR3 has 16 amino acids. Trimming cost V 5 bases and J 2 bases, with 18 bases left between them.

As DNA, the CDR3 is TGCGCCAGCAGCCATCGGGGATCGTGGAATGAGCAGTTCTTC. As protein: CASSHRGSWNEQFF. This chain connects TRBV4-1 to TRBJ2-1; perhaps TRBD2 as D (5 bases). The V gene's germline CDR1 is MGHRA and CDR2 YSYEKL. V dropped 3 bases and J dropped 7 bases, with 13 bases sitting between them. There are 14 residues in the CDR3.

The gene calls are TRBV15 and TRBJ1-1; possible D gene TRBD1, 5 bases. In germline, CDR1 is LNHNV, CDR2 YYDKDF (reference sequence). Trimming stripped 1 base from V and 4 bases from J, with 10 bases between. This CDR3 has 14 amino acids. In DNA form, the CDR3 reads TGTGCCACCAGCAGAGTGGCAGGGATCACTGAAGCTTTCTTT. Translated: CATSRVAGITEAFF.

This chain uses TRBV27 with TRBJ1-1; 8 nucleotides align to TRBD1. The germline V gene encodes CDR1 MNHEY and CDR2 SMNVEV (reference sequence). The V and J ends lost 3 bases and 3 bases, in that order; junction bases with no gene match: 12. The CDR3 consists of 17 residues. The CDR3 DNA reads TGTGCCAGCAGTTTTCAGGGGGCGCCTTTGTTGGACACTGAAGCTTTCTTT. It specifies CASSFQGAPLLDTEAFF.

The chain links TRBV11-2 to TRBJ1-1, with D uncertain. V was shortened by 2 bases and J by 7 bases, with 11 bases between the two germline ends. Germline V CDR1 and CDR2: SGHAT, FQNNGV. The CDR3 consists of 13 residues. The CDR3 here is CASSLYDGIEAFF. DNA for the CDR3: TGTGCCAGCAGCTTATACGACGGGATTGAAGCTTTCTTT.

V usage is TRBV6-5 and J usage is TRBJ2-7; 12 bases are a match to TRBD2. The CDR3 extends over 14 amino acids. V gave up 7 bases and J gave up 11 bases; unmatched junction bases: 12. The germline gives CDR1 MNHEY, CDR2 SVGAGI. In DNA form, the CDR3 reads TGTGCCAGCAACGTTGGGCTAGCGGGGGGGCTAAAGTACTTC. This encodes CASNVGLAGGLKYF.

This clone was observed once. Here the CDR3 reads CAIKGPSDGYTF. CDR3 DNA sequence: TGTGCCATCAAGGGGCCTTCCGATGGCTACACCTTC. J is TRBJ1-2 and V is TRBV10-3; D is perhaps TRBD1 (5 bases). The germline V gene has CDR1 ENHRY and CDR2 SYGVKD. The CDR3 loop spans 12 amino acids. V dropped 7 bases and J dropped 6 bases, with 12 bases sitting between them.

This sequence joins TRBV7-9 and TRBJ1-2, with 7 bases matching TRBD1. The germline V gene encodes CDR1 SEHNR and CDR2 FQNEAQ (reference sequence). The CDR3 contains 14 residues. J was trimmed by 6 bases and V by 2 bases; bases with no gene match: 6. The chain's CDR3 is CASSLRDRVDGYTF. CDR3 DNA sequence: TGTGCCAGCAGCTTAAGAGACAGGGTAGATGGCTACACCTTC.

This sequence joins TRBV10-3 and TRBJ2-1, with 9 bases aligning to TRBD2. The V gene's germline CDR1 is ENHRY and CDR2 SYGVKD. Trimming at V came to 3 bases and at J to 12 bases, leaving 15 bases not matched to a gene. CDR3 length: 16 residues. The CDR3 region has the DNA TGTGCCATCAGTGATCTCGCCCCTAGCGGGGAAGAAGGGCAGTTCTTC. Translated, it gives CAISDLAPSGEEGQFF.

The chain employs TRBV3-1 (or the pseudogene TRBV3-2) and TRBJ1-2; 9 nucleotides align to TRBD1. The CDR3 covers 15 residues. With 4 bases clipped from V and 8 bases from J, the junction kept 11 bases outside the gene matches. Germline loops: CDR1 LGHDT, CDR2 YNNKEL (reference sequence). CDR3 loop: CASSPTGTGPRGYTF. CDR3 in DNA: TGTGCCAGCAGCCCCACCGGGACAGGGCCTCGCGGCTACACCTTC.

This clone was picked up one time. This chain uses TRBV6-5 with TRBJ1-1, with a possible D match to TRBD1 (5 bases). This CDR3 region has 14 residues. Looked up from germline, CDR1 is MNHEY and CDR2 is SVGAGI. V was trimmed by 2 bases and J by 0 bases, leaving 7 bases between them. CDR3 sequence: CASSYGTVNTEAFF. The CDR3 region has the DNA TGTGCCAGCAGTTACGGGACTGTGAACACTGAAGCTTTCTTT.

V is TRBV7-8 and J is TRBJ2-3; unclear D gene. Trimming cost V 3 bases and J 1 base, with 5 bases left between them. The CDR3 covers 13 residues. Germline V gene lookup returns CDR1 SGHVS and CDR2 FQNEAQ. This CDR3 is CASSFRRTDTQYF. The CDR3 DNA follows: TGTGCCAGCAGCTTCAGGCGCACAGATACGCAGTATTTT.

The V and J genes are TRBV5-4 and TRBJ2-1, with unresolved D. There are 12 residues in the CDR3. CDR1 and CDR2 (germline): SGHNT, YYREEE (reference sequence). Trimming removed 0 bases at V and 8 bases at J, with 6 bases between. The CDR3 sequence: CASSLGVDEQFF. Written as DNA, the CDR3 is TGTGCCAGCAGCTTGGGAGTCGATGAGCAGTTCTTC.